The 23 T cell receptor beta chains listed next were all sequenced from one sample in a study of post-analysis software for immune sequencing data. General study findings and limits: Patients carried several TRBV segments more frequently than controls did, and TRBV5-6, TRBV5-1 and TRBV20-1 were among them.

The antigens for these receptors are not known. Presence of unique molecular identifiers characterized the TCR beta cDNA libraries. Via MiXCR, TCRdb re-called the PCR reads, giving one row per CDR3 protein. The repertoire includes hundreds of thousands of distinct CDR3 sequences, approximately 30% of them detected once, and about 0.5% sits in the top ten. The specimen was blood. These TCRs come from a girl aged 5-17 years with multiple sclerosis.

A few counts support this clonotype. CDR3 bases: TGCAGTGCTAGAGATAAGGGGGGGTTCTCCTACGAGCAGTACTTC. It specifies CSARDKGGFSYEQYF. This chain joins TRBV20-1 and TRBJ2-7; D possibly corresponds to TRBD2 (7 bases). This CDR3 is 15 amino acids long. CDR1 and CDR2 from the germline V gene are DFQATT and SNEGSKA (reference sequence). With 0 bases removed from V and 0 bases from J, the gap between germline ends came to 12 bases.

This clonotype was seen a handful of times. One end of the junction fails to match germline, which may point to a read error. The chain links TRBV9 to TRBJ2-7; D remains unclear. The CDR3 has 13 amino acids. CDR1 SGDLS and CDR2 YYNGEE come from the germline V gene. This CDR3 reads CASSVVPSCEQYF. The CDR3, as DNA: TGTGCCAGCAGCGTAGTTCCGTCCTGCGAGCAGTACTTC.

The chain uses TRBV20-1 and TRBJ2-1; a possible D gene is TRBD2 (5 bases). The V end lost 0 bases, the J end lost 5 bases, and 14 bases lay between the germline ends. The CDR3 loop spans 15 amino acids. The germline CDR1 and CDR2 sequences are DFQATT and SNEGSKA (reference sequence). The CDR3 nucleotides are TGCAGTGCTAGAGATCTCAGGCTAGCTAACAATGAGCAGTTCTTC. Its protein product is CSARDLRLANNEQFF.

This clonotype was observed a few times. This chain links TRBV11-2 with TRBJ2-3; a possible D gene is TRBD2 (6 bases). Germline CDR1 SGHAT, CDR2 FQNNGV. The CDR3 is 17 residues long. V was pared by 0 bases and J by 4 bases, with 17 bases between. CDR3 sequence: CASSLDESREVADTQYF. In DNA form, the CDR3 reads TGTGCCAGCAGCTTAGATGAGAGCAGGGAGGTTGCAGATACGCAGTATTTT.

This CDR3 reads CASGPLRGETQYF. As DNA, the CDR3 is TGCGCCAGCGGCCCCCTCAGGGGAGAGACCCAGTACTTC. V gene TRBV5-1 combines with J gene TRBJ2-7, with D tentatively TRBD1 (6 bases). The J call could be wrong; TRBJ2-5 is a better fit for the DNA end. The CDR3 length is 13 residues. Looked up from germline, CDR1 is SGHRS and CDR2 is YFSETQ.

CDR3 loop: CASSFHPDSSYEQYF. The CDR3, as DNA: TGTGCCAGCAGCTTTCACCCGGACAGCTCCTACGAGCAGTACTTC. This sequence joins TRBV9 and TRBJ2-7, with D perhaps matching TRBD1 (6 bases). This CDR3 has 15 residues. Per germline, CDR1 SGDLS and CDR2 YYNGEE. V was cut by 4 bases and J by 0 bases, with 14 bases left in between.

This clonotype has only a few counts. The chain carries TRBV7-2 and TRBJ2-5; no definite D call. This CDR3 is built from 14 residues. V lost 1 base and J lost 5, with 11 bases in between. The germline gives CDR1 SGHTA, CDR2 FQGNSA. CDR3 sequence (DNA): TGTGCCAGCAGCTTAGACCCGACGGTGGAGACCCAGTACTTC. Its translation is CASSLDPTVETQYF.

A few counts support this clonotype. The rearrangement links TRBV2 to TRBJ2-1, with TRBD1 matching 7 bases. The germline V gene has CDR1 SNHLY and CDR2 FYNNEI. The V and J ends lost 7 bases and 5 bases, in that order; junction bases with no gene match: 17. CDR3 length equals 17 residues. As DNA, the CDR3 is TGTGCCAGCACGATTTCAACTCGGGACAGCCTGAACAATGAGCAGTTCTTC. Amino acid sequence: CASTISTRDSLNNEQFF.

This clonotype was observed a few times. This chain joins TRBV7-2 and TRBJ1-3; the D is unclear. The germline gives CDR1 SGHTA, CDR2 FQGNSA. Deletions cut 5 bases from V and 0 bases from J, with 17 bases between. This CDR3 spans 17 amino acids. This chain's CDR3 is CASSPPAGTGSGNTIYF. The CDR3, as DNA: TGTGCCAGCAGCCCCCCGGCCGGAACGGGCTCTGGAAACACCATATATTTT. Full variable domain (remainder filled in from reference TRBV7-2 and TRBJ1-3): GAGVSQSPSNKVTEKGKDVELRCDPISGHTALYWYRQSLGQGLEFLIYFQGNSAPDKSGLPSDRFSAERTGGSVSTLTIQRTQQEDSAVYLCASSPPAGTGSGNTIYFGEGSWLTVV.

This clonotype was counted a few times. The chain carries TRBV7-6 and TRBJ2-7; D ambiguous. This CDR3 comprises 16 residues. V was trimmed by 5 bases and J by 0 bases, leaving 17 bases between them. Germline assignment: CDR1 SGHVS and CDR2 FNYEAQ. The CDR3 DNA is TGTGCCAGCAGCCTCGGAACCAGCACAAGCTCCTACGAGCAGTACTTC. It encodes CASSLGTSTSSYEQYF. The entire variable domain, with the rest obtained from reference TRBV7-6 and TRBJ2-7, is as follows: GAGVSQSPRYKVTKRGQDVALRCDPISGHVSLYWYRQALGQGPEFLTYFNYEAQQDKSGLPNDRFSAERPEGSISTLTIQRTEQRDSAMYRCASSLGTSTSSYEQYFGPGTRLTVT.

In this sample, this clonotype turned up a few times. The CDR3 sequence: CASSQDPDPLYEQYF. In DNA, the CDR3 is TGCGCCAGCAGCCAAGACCCAGACCCACTTTATGAGCAGTACTTC. V is TRBV4-1 and J is TRBJ2-7; D is unresolved. The CDR3 loop spans 15 amino acids. The germline V and J ends were trimmed by 0 bases and 7 bases, with 16 bases remaining between them. In germline, CDR1 is MGHRA, CDR2 YSYEKL.

This clonotype was recorded a few times. This chain uses TRBV4-3 with TRBJ2-7; D is perhaps TRBD1 (6 bases). This CDR3 has 14 amino acids. The V gene's germline CDR1 is LGHNA and CDR2 YSLEER. V was shortened by 4 bases and J by 2 bases, with 12 bases between the two germline ends. CDR3 nucleotides: TGCGCCAGCAGCCGGGACATGGGGGCCTACGAGCAGTACTTC. Encoded protein: CASSRDMGAYEQYF.

This chain connects TRBV20-1 to TRBJ1-5; D gene uncertain. CDR1 DFQATT and CDR2 SNEGSKA come from the germline V gene (reference sequence). Between the trimmed V and J ends, which lost 3 bases and 3 bases, there was a span of 12 bases. This CDR3 spans 14 amino acids. This CDR3 is CSASSLGFNQPQHF. The CDR3, as DNA: TGCAGTGCTAGTTCCCTGGGCTTCAATCAGCCCCAGCATTTT.

For this clonotype: The CDR3 end shows no conserved phenylalanine or tryptophan, and so a read error is likely. This chain joins TRBV24-1 and TRBJ2-7, with D perhaps matching TRBD1 or TRBD2 (5 bases each). This CDR3 has 12 amino acids. The germline V gene has CDR1 KGHDR and CDR2 SFDVKD. V shed 4 bases and J shed 7 bases, with 10 bases lying between them. The CDR3 DNA reads TGTGCCACCAGTGACCCTGGGGGTGAGCAGTACATC. This codes for CATSDPGGEQYI.

A word on this clonotype: This sequence may be a read error, since a much larger clone differs from it by one base. This sequence joins TRBV20-1 and TRBJ2-5; 9 bases map to TRBD2. Germline CDR1 and CDR2: DFQATT and SNEGSKA (reference sequence). There are 13 residues in the CDR3. Unmatched junction bases numbered 9, after V lost 8 bases and J lost 5 bases. The CDR3 DNA follows: TGCAGTACCTCACTAGCGGGTCAGGAGACCCAGTACTTC. Translation: CSTSLAGQETQYF.

This chain connects TRBV29-1 to TRBJ1-1, with 7 bases lining up with TRBD1. The CDR3 extends over 12 amino acids. J lost 11 bases, V lost 3 bases, and 9 bases had no gene match. The germline gives CDR1 SQVTM, CDR2 ANQGSEA. CDR3 loop: CSVDPGGSMAFF. The CDR3 DNA follows: TGCAGCGTTGACCCAGGGGGAAGTATGGCTTTCTTT.

The chain recombines TRBV29-1 with TRBJ2-7; possibly TRBD1 for D (7 bases). Germline V gives CDR1 SQVTM, CDR2 ANQGSEA. The CDR3 sequence is 14 residues long. V was shortened by 7 bases and J by 3 bases, with 19 bases between the two germline ends. CDR3 region: CSAIREAGGYEQYF. CDR3 bases: TGCAGCGCAATAAGGGAGGCAGGGGGCTACGAGCAGTACTTC.

The genes are TRBV4-3 and TRBJ2-1; tentative D call: TRBD2 (6 bases). The CDR3 extends over 16 amino acids. Germline V lookup: CDR1 LGHNA, CDR2 YSLEER. Trimming took off 0 bases at V and 4 bases at J, with 13 bases between the two ends. The CDR3 reads CASSQDRGGEYNEQFF. CDR3 DNA: TGCGCCAGCAGCCAAGATCGGGGCGGGGAATACAATGAGCAGTTCTTC.

The chain uses TRBV20-1 and TRBJ2-1; 8 bases are shared with TRBD1. This CDR3 spans 14 amino acids. Germline V gives CDR1 DFQATT, CDR2 SNEGSKA (reference sequence). V dropped 5 bases and J dropped 7; count of bases not matched to a gene: 10. The CDR3 DNA reads as TGCAGTGCTCCGGACAGGGCCATTGGTAATGAGCAGTTCTTC. Translation: CSAPDRAIGNEQFF.

In nucleotides, the CDR3 is TGTGCCAGCAGCTCTACCCGCACAGGGGGCATGGAGACCCAGTACTTC. Encoded protein: CASSSTRTGGMETQYF. The chain carries TRBV11-2 and TRBJ2-5; TRBD1 matches 9 bases. V trimming: 4 bases; J trimming: 5 bases; junction bases outside the gene matches: 11. This CDR3 comprises 16 residues. From germline, CDR1 is SGHAT and CDR2 FQNNGV. Using reference TRBV11-2 and TRBJ2-5 for the parts outside the CDR3, the full variable domain is EAGVAQSPRYKIIEKRQSVAFWCNPISGHATLYWYQQILGQGPKLLIQFQNNGVVDDSQLPKDRFSAERLKGVDSTLKIQPAKLEDSAVYLCASSSTRTGGMETQYFGPGTRLLVL.

Remarks on this clonotype: With a much larger clone just one base away, this may be a read error. This chain connects TRBV12-3 or TRBV12-4 to TRBJ2-5; weak D call: TRBD2 (6 bases). With 6 bases removed from V and 1 base from J, the gap between germline ends came to 18 bases. The CDR3 has 16 residues. This chain's CDR3 is CASSPWDSGGQETQYF. As DNA, the CDR3 is TGTGCCAGCAGCCCATGGGACTCCGGGGGCCAAGAGACCCAGTACTTC.

The genes are TRBV4-3 and TRBJ2-6, with D perhaps TRBD1 or TRBD2 (5 bases each). The CDR3 extends over 18 amino acids. Germline V gives CDR1 LGHNA, CDR2 YSLEER. V was shortened by 4 bases and J by 0 bases, with 16 bases between the two germline ends. In nucleotides, the CDR3 is TGCGCCAGCAGCCCGCTCCCGGGACGTCTCTCTGGGGCCAACGTCCTGACTTTC. Translation: CASSPLPGRLSGANVLTF.

The chain joins TRBV5-1 to TRBJ1-2, with unresolved D. Trimming cost V 0 bases and J 2 bases, with 8 bases left between them. The germline gives CDR1 SGHRS, CDR2 YFSETQ. The CDR3 consists of 14 residues. For the CDR3, the DNA is TGCGCCAGCAGCTTGGTCGGGCAGAACTATGGCTACACCTTC. Its protein is CASSLVGQNYGYTF.